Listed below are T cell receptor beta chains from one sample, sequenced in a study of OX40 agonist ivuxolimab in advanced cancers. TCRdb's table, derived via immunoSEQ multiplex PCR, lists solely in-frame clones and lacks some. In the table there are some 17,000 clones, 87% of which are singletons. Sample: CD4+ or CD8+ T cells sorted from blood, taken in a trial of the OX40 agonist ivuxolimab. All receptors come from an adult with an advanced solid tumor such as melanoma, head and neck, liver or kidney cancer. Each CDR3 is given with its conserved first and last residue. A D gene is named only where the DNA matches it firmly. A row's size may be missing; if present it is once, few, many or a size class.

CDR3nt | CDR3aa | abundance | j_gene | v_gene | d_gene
TGCGCCAGCAGTGTTGAGGGGGAGCTGTTTTTT | CASSVEGELFF | NA | TRBJ2-2 | TRBV10-2 | NA
TGTGCCAGCATTCCGGGACCGGGCATCCACGAGCAGTACTTC | CASIPGPGIHEQYF | NA | TRBJ2-7 | TRBV2 | NA
TGTGCCAGCAGTACTGACAGGTCAAGCTCCTACGAGCAGTACTTC | CASSTDRSSSYEQYF | NA | TRBJ2-7 | TRBV11-2 | NA
TGTGCCTGGGGGAGGGGAACCGGGAGGGAGCAGTACTTC | CAWGRGTGREQYF | NA | TRBJ2-7 | TRBV30 | TRBD2
TGTGCCAGTGGAATTCAGCGGGAGGGCAAGGGCACAGATACGCAGTATTTT | CASGIQREGKGTDTQYF | NA | TRBJ2-3 | TRBV19 | TRBD2
TGTGCCTGGAGTGTGGGGACAGGAGCCTACGAGCAGTACTTC | CAWSVGTGAYEQYF | NA | TRBJ2-7 | TRBV30 | TRBD1
TGTGCCAGCAGTTACGAGGGACAGGGGGTTCTTCATGGCTACACCTTC | CASSYEGQGVLHGYTF | once | TRBJ1-2 | TRBV6-5 | TRBD1
TGCGCCAGCAGCCAAGATCTAGGTCCAGGGGTCTCTGAAGCTTTCTTT | CASSQDLGPGVSEAFF | NA | TRBJ1-1 | TRBV4-3 | NA
TGTGCCAGTAGTATGGGACTAGCGGGAGGAAGCACAGATACGCAGTATTTT | CASSMGLAGGSTDTQYF | NA | TRBJ2-3 | TRBV19 | TRBD2
TGCAGCGTCCCGACCGGGACGGAGGGTGGTGGCTACACCTTC | CSVPTGTEGGGYTF | NA | TRBJ1-2 | TRBV29-1 | NA
TGTGCCAGCAGCTGGGGAACCTACGAGCAGTACTTC | CASSWGTYEQYF | NA | TRBJ2-7 | TRBV5-4 | NA
TGTGCCAGCAGCCCCCCCGGGGGGAACACTGAAGCTTTCTTT | CASSPPGGNTEAFF | NA | TRBJ1-1 | TRBV7-9 | NA
TGTGCCAGCAGAGGACTAGCGGGAGCCCACAATGAGCAGTTCTTC | CASRGLAGAHNEQFF | once | TRBJ2-1 | TRBV2 | TRBD2
TGTGCCAGCAGCGGTAGCGGGAGCGGTACCGGGGAGCTGTTTTTT | CASSGSGSGTGELFF | NA | TRBJ2-2 | TRBV5-4 | TRBD2
TGTGCCAGCAGCCAAGATGGCGGGAGTCGCAATGAGCAGTTCTTC | CASSQDGGSRNEQFF | medium-sized | TRBJ2-1 | TRBV4-2 | TRBD2
TGTGCCAGCTCACCACCCAGGGGGCCAGAGACCCAGTACTTC | CASSPPRGPETQYF | once | TRBJ2-5 | TRBV18 | TRBD1
TGTGCCGCAAGCTCGGGAGTTGGCACAGATACGCAGTATTTT | CAASSGVGTDTQYF | NA | TRBJ2-3 | TRBV5-5 | NA
TGTGCCAGTAGTATTGTCCCTAGCGGTTACTCCTACAATGAGCAGTTCTTC | CASSIVPSGYSYNEQFF | NA | TRBJ2-1 | TRBV19 | TRBD2
TGTGCCAGCAGCGTAGATTCAGGCCTCTACGAGCAGTACTTC | CASSVDSGLYEQYF | NA | TRBJ2-7 | TRBV9 | NA
TGTGCCAGCAGCTTAGAGGAGGGATCCTACGAGCAGTACTTC | CASSLEEGSYEQYF | NA | TRBJ2-7 | TRBV7-2 | NA
TGTGCTAGTGGTTTCGGTAGCGGGACCGAGCAGTACTTC | CASGFGSGTEQYF | NA | TRBJ2-7 | TRBV12-5 | TRBD2
TGTGCCAGCAGCCCTCCAACATGGAATGGCTACACCTTC | CASSPPTWNGYTF | NA | TRBJ1-2 | TRBV9 | NA
TGCGCCAGGTTAGTCCGGACTAGCACAGATACGCAGTATTTT | CARLVRTSTDTQYF | NA | TRBJ2-3 | TRBV23-1 | NA
TGTGCCAGTAGTCCTAACGCGCCCTACGAGCAGTACTTC | CASSPNAPYEQYF | NA | TRBJ2-7 | TRBV19 | NA
TGTGCCAGCAGCTTAACCTACAGGGGAAACACTGAAGCTTTCTTT | CASSLTYRGNTEAFF | NA | TRBJ1-1 | TRBV7-9 | TRBD1
TGCGCCAGCAGCCAAGAAGAGGGGGAATCTAGCACAGATACGCAGTATTTT | CASSQEEGESSTDTQYF | NA | TRBJ2-3 | TRBV4-1 | NA